This TCR beta chain appears in the sequencing data of a study of blood T cell repertoires in COVID-19. For the study at large: The United States, Italy and Spain were the sources of the acute and convalescent COVID-19 samples. T cells, B-cell-depleted T cells, or PBMCs supplied cDNA or gDNA.

Per the original methods: From reference gene primer amplification, estimates of nucleated cell counts were derived. Only in-frame clones appear in the TCRdb table, and some are missing; sequencing was by immunoSEQ multiplex PCR. That table supplies the V and J calls and clone size; D and trimming were determined from the DNA. This sample has 65,000 to 95,000 clones, with more than 60% found just once. This CDR3 contains 17 residues. V was pared by 0 bases and J by 4 bases, with 5 bases of the junction left unmatched. Germline-derived CDR1 and CDR2 are KGHDR and SFDVKD. This receptor was identified in a human donor in a cohort sampled during active COVID-19. This chain joins TRBV24-1 and TRBJ2-3, with 11 bases fitting TRBD2. The sample was peripheral blood. The DNA for the CDR3 is TGTGCCACCAGTGATTTGACCGTAGCGGGAGGGGCAGATACGCAGTATTTT. As protein: CATSDLTVAGGADTQYF.